This TCR beta chain originates from a study of T cells in Graves' hyperthyroidism and ophthalmopathy. RNA transcripts were the template for amplifying TCR beta CDR3 regions. Researchers ran a first-round RT-PCR on the TCR CDR3 using the HTBI primer set. Using its own MiXCR run on the multiplex PCR reads, TCRdb lists one record per CDR3 protein. The sample lists hundreds of thousands of distinct CDR3 sequences; roughly 37% were seen once. With 11 bases removed from V and 6 bases from J, the gap between germline ends came to 16 bases. The CDR3 runs to 12 residues. Material for sequencing was blood. The rearrangement joins TRBV12-3 or TRBV12-4 to TRBJ1-2; perhaps TRBD1 as D (5 bases). The receptor was isolated from a man aged 18 to 30 with Graves' hyperthyroidism. The DNA for the CDR3 is TGTGCCGGTTCAAACAGGATTGATGGCTACACCTTC. This translates into CAGSNRIDGYTF.